Here is one T cell receptor (beta chain) with its context. This clone may be a read error of a much larger clone one base away. The sample is drawn from a study of Graves' ophthalmopathy and Graves' hyperthyroidism. Overall study: Investigators collected peripheral blood at initial diagnosis, before any treatment was given.

Amplification targeted the TCR beta CDR3 regions, with RNA transcripts as the source material. Following a first-round RT-PCR that used HTBI primers, a second-round multiplex PCR was carried out. In TCRdb, the multiplex PCR reads were re-called with MiXCR into one record per CDR3 protein. Here the sample spans almost 750,000 distinct CDR3 sequences, roughly two fifths being singletons. Germline-derived CDR1 and CDR2 are SGDLS and YYNGEE. This CDR3 is built from 16 residues. The ends lost 4 bases at V and 4 bases at J; junction bases unmatched: 12. Sequencing was performed on peripheral blood. The chain employs TRBV9 and TRBJ2-5; 8 nucleotides line up with TRBD2. This sequence originates from an adult man with Graves' ophthalmopathy. The CDR3 nucleotides read TGTGCCAGCAGCCCGACGGGAGCGGGAGAGCCAGAGACCCAGTACTTC. It encodes CASSPTGAGEPETQYF.